The text below deals with one T cell receptor beta chain. Germline loops: CDR1 SEHNR, CDR2 FQNEAQ (reference sequence). The CDR3 extends over 16 amino acids. Losses at the gene ends were 5 bases for V and 0 bases for J; bases not matched to a gene: 9. This sample was included in a study of blood T cell repertoires in COVID-19. As for the study in general: Donors in the United States, Italy and Spain gave samples during acute or convalescent COVID-19. Sources were T cells, B-cell-depleted T cells, or PBMCs; the material itself was cDNA or gDNA.

Source study methods: Estimation of nucleated cell counts was performed using reference gene primer amplification. The protocol was immunoSEQ multiplex PCR, while the TCRdb copy is restricted to in-frame clones and leaves out a portion. From that table come the V and J calls and clone size; the DNA was used to work out D and trimming. Among about 210,000 clones listed, around 89% were seen once. V gene TRBV7-9 combines with J gene TRBJ1-2; 7 bases are shared with TRBD1. The receptor was derived from a woman between 35 and 50 years old with acute or convalescent COVID-19. Source material: peripheral blood. CDR3 sequence (DNA): TGTGCCAGCAGCCCATCGACAGGGTTCTCTAACTATGGCTACACCTTC. As protein: CASSPSTGFSNYGYTF.